This TCR beta chain was identified during a study of T-cell memory formation after mild COVID-19. There are 15 residues in the CDR3. V was shortened by 0 bases and J by 4 bases, with 11 bases between the two germline ends. CDR1 is SGHDT, CDR2 YYEEEE, per germline. MiXCR, run by TCRdb on the 5' RACE reads, gives a single entry per CDR3 protein. The table includes roughly 250,000 distinct CDR3 sequences, roughly 17% detected once. V is TRBV5-6 and J is TRBJ1-3; the D gene is possibly TRBD1 (5 bases). The sequence came from a man between 18 and 35 years old who had mild COVID-19 (a few samples of this study predate the infection). Cell type and time point are not known. The specimen was PBMCs or a T cell subset sorted from them (not recorded which). Written as DNA, the CDR3 is TGTGCCAGCAGCTTGGGACAGCAGGCAGGAAACACCATATATTTT. This sequence encodes CASSLGQQAGNTIYF.